These T cell receptor beta chains were read from a single sample in a study of blood T cell repertoires in COVID-19. Repertoires were generated with immunoSEQ multiplex PCR, while TCRdb's copy carries only in-frame clones and drops some. Seen here are roughly 310,000 clones, roughly 90% observed once, and the top ten hold around 4%. Sequencing used peripheral blood. All receptors come from a woman aged 45 to 65 with active or convalescent COVID-19. The CDR3 runs from the conserved cysteine through the conserved F or W. The order of the fields is CDR3 DNA, CDR3 protein, J gene, D gene, clone size, V gene. D genes are given only for firm matches. Some rows have no size entry. The others give once, few or many, or a class for an expanded clone.

TGTGCCAGCAGTTTATTGGCAGGGGTCGGCTACACCTTC CASSLLAGVGYTF TRBJ1-2 NA NA TRBV12-3/TRBV12-4
TGTGCCAGCAGTTACGGCGAGACCCAGTACTTC CASSYGETQYF TRBJ2-5 NA NA TRBV6-2/TRBV6-3
TGTGCCTGGGGTACGGGACAGGGAGACGAGCAGTACTTC CAWGTGQGDEQYF TRBJ2-7 TRBD1 NA TRBV30
TGCGCCAGCAGCTTGGCTCAGGGGCAAGAGACCCAGTACTTC CASSLAQGQETQYF TRBJ2-5 NA NA TRBV5-1
TGTGCCAGTAGGACTAGCGGGAACACCGGGGAGCTGTTTTTT CASRTSGNTGELFF TRBJ2-2 TRBD2 NA TRBV19
TGTGCCAGCAGTCAATCAACAGGGGAGGCTTTCTTT CASSQSTGEAFF TRBJ1-1 TRBD1 NA TRBV6-2/TRBV6-3
TGTGCCACCAGCAGAGACAGGGGCGACTACAATGAGCAGTTCTTC CATSRDRGDYNEQFF TRBJ2-1 NA NA TRBV15
TGTGCCAGTAGTATAACGGGGGACAGCCCTAATTCACCCCTCCACTTT CASSITGDSPNSPLHF TRBJ1-6 TRBD1 few TRBV19
TGTGCCAGCAGTTTCCGCAGGGGAGGGAATCAGCCCCAGCATTTT CASSFRRGGNQPQHF TRBJ1-5 NA NA TRBV3-1/TRBV3-2
TGCGCCAGCAGCCAAGAACGCCTATCAGGACAGGGTATCTCCTACGAGCAGTACTTC CASSQERLSGQGISYEQYF TRBJ2-7 TRBD1 NA TRBV4-1
TGTGCCTGGAGCAGTGCTGATCAGGGTCAGCCCCAGCATTTT CAWSSADQGQPQHF TRBJ1-5 NA once TRBV30
TGTGCCAGCAGCCAAGGTTCCGGGGGAATTATGGCAGATACGCAGTATTTT CASSQGSGGIMADTQYF TRBJ2-3 NA NA TRBV4-2
TGTGCCAGCAGCTACAGGGGCTCCAAGAACACTGAAGCTTTCTTT CASSYRGSKNTEAFF TRBJ1-1 TRBD1 NA TRBV5-6
TGTGCCAGCAGTTTATGGCATGACAGCCACATGAACACTGAAGCTTTCTTT CASSLWHDSHMNTEAFF TRBJ1-1 NA once TRBV28
TGTGCCAGCAGCTTAGTCGGCGGGCGCACAGATACGCAGTATTTT CASSLVGGRTDTQYF TRBJ2-3 NA NA TRBV11-3
TGTGCCAGCAGTTTTGAGCCGGCTAGCCGACACAATGAGCAGTTCTTC CASSFEPASRHNEQFF TRBJ2-1 NA NA TRBV27
TGTGCCAGCAGCCTTGGGCGAGTAGGAGAAAAACTGTTTTTT CASSLGRVGEKLFF TRBJ1-4 NA NA TRBV11-2
TGTGCCAGCAGCCAAGTAGGTCAGGGTCCTGAAGCTTTCTTT CASSQVGQGPEAFF TRBJ1-1 NA NA TRBV14